Presented here are 5 T cell receptor beta chains from one specimen sequenced in a study of T cell clones after liver transplantation. Produced via immunoSEQ multiplex PCR; TCRdb's table is partial and in-frame only. The sample includes under 55,000 clones, roughly 86% seen only once; the top ten take 2% to 2.5%. Here the sequenced sample was CD4+ T cells from blood, taken 24 months after liver transplant. Receptors originate from a human patient who received a liver transplant. The T cells may partly be graft donor cells.

V is TRBV29-1 and J is TRBJ2-7; D remains ambiguous. Germline CDR1 SQVTM, CDR2 ANQGSEA. V gave up 3 bases and J gave up 2 bases, with 5 bases separating them. The CDR3 totals 11 residues. CDR3 nucleotide sequence: TGCAGCGTTGATGGTACCTACGAGCAGTACTTC. It specifies CSVDGTYEQYF.

The rearrangement links TRBV6-6 to TRBJ2-1; 14 bases match TRBD2. Germline trimming cut 0 bases from V and 15 bases from J; bases unmatched to any gene: 7. The CDR3 sequence is 15 residues long. The germline V gene has CDR1 MNHNY and CDR2 SVGAGI (reference sequence). The CDR3 here is CASSYSLTSGGEWFF. In DNA form, the CDR3 reads TGTGCCAGCAGTTACTCCTTGACTAGCGGGGGGGAGTGGTTCTTC.

The V call is TRBV5-5, the J call TRBJ2-7; 8 bases align to TRBD1. This CDR3 has 14 amino acids. J was trimmed by 3 bases and V by 6 bases; bases with no gene match: 8. CDR1 is SGHKS, CDR2 YYEKEE, per germline (reference sequence). This CDR3 is CASNGPGQDYEQYF. The CDR3 DNA follows: TGTGCCAGCAACGGCCCGGGACAGGACTACGAGCAGTACTTC. Full variable domain (remainder filled in from reference TRBV5-5 and TRBJ2-7): DAGVTQSPTHLIKTRGQQVTLRCSPISGHKSVSWYQQVLGQGPQFIFQYYEKEERGRGNFPDRFSARQFPNYSSELNVNALLLGDSALYLCASNGPGQDYEQYFGPGTRLTVT.

CDR3 DNA sequence: TGTGCCAGCAGCTTAGATTTGGCAGGGACTAATGAAAAACTGTTTTTT. Protein product: CASSLDLAGTNEKLFF. V usage is TRBV7-6 and J usage is TRBJ1-4; D is perhaps TRBD1 (5 bases). Germline V gene data show CDR1 as SGHVS and CDR2 as FNYEAQ. Trimming left V 1 base short and J 2 bases short, with 11 bases between. The CDR3 is made up of 16 amino acids. Using reference TRBV7-6 and TRBJ1-4 for the parts outside the CDR3, the full variable domain is GAGVSQSPRYKVTKRGQDVALRCDPISGHVSLYWYRQALGQGPEFLTYFNYEAQQDKSGLPNDRFSAERPEGSISTLTIQRTEQRDSAMYRCASSLDLAGTNEKLFFGSGTQLSVL.

The rearrangement joins TRBV19 to TRBJ2-2; 9 bases align to TRBD1. The trim removed 10 bases at V and 4 bases at J, leaving 13 bases unmatched. The CDR3 length is 16 residues. The germline gives CDR1 LNHDA, CDR2 SQIVND (reference sequence). This CDR3 reads CATTLEDRGSTGELFF. The CDR3 nucleotides are TGTGCCACCACTCTCGAGGACAGGGGTTCCACCGGGGAGCTGTTTTTT.